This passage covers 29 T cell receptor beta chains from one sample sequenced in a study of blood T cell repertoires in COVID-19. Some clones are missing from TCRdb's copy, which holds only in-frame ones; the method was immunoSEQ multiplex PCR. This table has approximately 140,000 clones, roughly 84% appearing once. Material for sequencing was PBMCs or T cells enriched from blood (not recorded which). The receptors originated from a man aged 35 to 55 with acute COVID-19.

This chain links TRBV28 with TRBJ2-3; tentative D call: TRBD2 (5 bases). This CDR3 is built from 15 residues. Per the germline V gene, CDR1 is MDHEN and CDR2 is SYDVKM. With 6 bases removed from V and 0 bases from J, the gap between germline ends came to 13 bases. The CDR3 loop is CASSSMGVSTDTQYF. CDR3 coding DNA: TGTGCCAGCAGCTCCATGGGAGTTAGCACAGATACGCAGTATTTT.

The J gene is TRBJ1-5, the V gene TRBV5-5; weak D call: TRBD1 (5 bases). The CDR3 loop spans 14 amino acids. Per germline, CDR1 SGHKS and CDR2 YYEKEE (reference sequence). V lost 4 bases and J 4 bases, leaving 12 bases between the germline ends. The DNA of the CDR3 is TGTGCCAGCAGCCCCGCGACAGAAAATCAGCCCCAGCATTTT. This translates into CASSPATENQPQHF.

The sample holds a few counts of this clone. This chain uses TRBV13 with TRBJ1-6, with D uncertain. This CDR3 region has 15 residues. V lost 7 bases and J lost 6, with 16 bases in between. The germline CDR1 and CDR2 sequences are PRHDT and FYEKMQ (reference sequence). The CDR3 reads CASISAGSRNSPLHF. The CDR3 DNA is TGTGCCAGCATCTCGGCGGGAAGCCGTAATTCACCCCTCCACTTT.

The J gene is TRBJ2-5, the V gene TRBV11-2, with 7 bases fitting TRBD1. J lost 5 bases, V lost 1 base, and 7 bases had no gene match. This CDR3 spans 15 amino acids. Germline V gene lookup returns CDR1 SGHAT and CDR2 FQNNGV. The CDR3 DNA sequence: TGTGCCAGCAGCTTAGGGATAGGGGGCCGGGAGACCCAGTACTTC. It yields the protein CASSLGIGGRETQYF.

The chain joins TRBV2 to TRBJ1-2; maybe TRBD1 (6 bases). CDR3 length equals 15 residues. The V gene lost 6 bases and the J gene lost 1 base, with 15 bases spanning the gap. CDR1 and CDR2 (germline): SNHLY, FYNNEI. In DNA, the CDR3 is TGTGCCAGCAGGGGGGGGCAGTGGGTTAACTATGGCTACACCTTC. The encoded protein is CASRGGQWVNYGYTF.

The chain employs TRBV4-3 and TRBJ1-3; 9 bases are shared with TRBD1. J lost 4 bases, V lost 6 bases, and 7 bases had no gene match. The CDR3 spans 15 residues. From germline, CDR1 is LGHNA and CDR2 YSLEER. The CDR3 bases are TGCGCCAGCAGTTCGGGACAGGGAGGGGGAAACACCATATATTTT. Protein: CASSSGQGGGNTIYF.

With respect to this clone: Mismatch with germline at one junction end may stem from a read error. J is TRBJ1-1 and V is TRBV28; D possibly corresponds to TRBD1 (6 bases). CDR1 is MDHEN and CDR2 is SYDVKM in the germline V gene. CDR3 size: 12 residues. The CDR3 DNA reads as TGTGCCAGCAGTCGAATCGTCCAGGGGCTGTCATTT. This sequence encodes CASSRIVQGLSF.

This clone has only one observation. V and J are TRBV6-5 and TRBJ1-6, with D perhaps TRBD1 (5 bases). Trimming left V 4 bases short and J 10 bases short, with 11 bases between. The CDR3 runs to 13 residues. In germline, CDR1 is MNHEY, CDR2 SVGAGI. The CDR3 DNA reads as TGTGCCAGCAGTTGGGGGGGAAGCTCACCCCTCCACTTT. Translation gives CASSWGGSSPLHF.

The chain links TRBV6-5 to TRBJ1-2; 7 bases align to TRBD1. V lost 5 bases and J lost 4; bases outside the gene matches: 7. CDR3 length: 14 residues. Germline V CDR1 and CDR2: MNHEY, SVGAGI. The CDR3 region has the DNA TGTGCCAGCAGTCCGGAGGGACAGTTCTATGGCTACACCTTC. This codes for CASSPEGQFYGYTF.

CDR3 protein: CAWSVGLAGTGELFF. In DNA form, the CDR3 reads TGTGCCTGGAGTGTGGGACTAGCGGGCACCGGGGAGCTGTTTTTT. This chain joins TRBV30 and TRBJ2-2; 12 nucleotides line up with TRBD2. CDR1 and CDR2 from the germline V gene are GTSNPN and SVGIG (reference sequence). After removal of 0 bases from V and 4 bases from J, the junction contained 0 bases not matched to a gene. This CDR3 comprises 15 residues.

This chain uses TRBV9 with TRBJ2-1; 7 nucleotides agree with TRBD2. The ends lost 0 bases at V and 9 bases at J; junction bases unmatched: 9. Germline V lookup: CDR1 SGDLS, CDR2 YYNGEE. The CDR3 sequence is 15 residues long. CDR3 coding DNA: TGTGCCAGCAGCGTAGAGGGCGGGAGAGGCGGTGAGCAGTTCTTC. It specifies CASSVEGGRGGEQFF.

CDR3 DNA sequence: TGTGCCAGCAGTCGCTCGGCCCGGGCTAGCGGGACCTTGAGAGATACGCAGTATTTT. This translates into CASSRSARASGTLRDTQYF. The chain carries TRBV28 and TRBJ2-3; 9 bases map to TRBD2. V shed 5 bases and J 5 bases; nucleotides not matched to a gene: 20. This CDR3 region has 19 residues. Per germline, CDR1 MDHEN and CDR2 SYDVKM. The complete variable domain, with remaining parts taken from reference TRBV28 and TRBJ2-3, reads DVKVTQSSRYLVKRTGEKVFLECVQDMDHENMFWYRQDPGLGLRLIYFSYDVKMKEKGDIPEGYSVSREKKERFSLILESASTNQTSMYLCASSRSARASGTLRDTQYFGPGTRLTVL.

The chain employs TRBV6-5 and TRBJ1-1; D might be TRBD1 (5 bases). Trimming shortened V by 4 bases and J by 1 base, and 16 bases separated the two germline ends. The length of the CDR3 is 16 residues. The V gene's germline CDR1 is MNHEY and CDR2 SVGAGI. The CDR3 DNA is TGTGCCAGCAGTTCGGAAAAGACAGAGACGAACACTGAAGCTTTCTTT. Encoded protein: CASSSEKTETNTEAFF.

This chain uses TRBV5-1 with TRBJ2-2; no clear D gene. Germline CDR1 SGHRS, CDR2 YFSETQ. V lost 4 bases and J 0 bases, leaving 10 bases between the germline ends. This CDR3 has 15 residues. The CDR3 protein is CASSPPSANTGELFF. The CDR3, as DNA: TGCGCCAGCAGCCCCCCATCAGCGAACACCGGGGAGCTGTTTTTT.

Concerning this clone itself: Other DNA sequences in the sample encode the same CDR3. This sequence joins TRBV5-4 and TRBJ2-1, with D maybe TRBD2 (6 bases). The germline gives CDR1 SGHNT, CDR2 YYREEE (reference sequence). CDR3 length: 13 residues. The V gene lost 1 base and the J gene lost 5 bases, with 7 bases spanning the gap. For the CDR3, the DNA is TGTGCCAGCAGCTTGTCGGGAGACAATGAGCAGTTCTTC. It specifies CASSLSGDNEQFF.

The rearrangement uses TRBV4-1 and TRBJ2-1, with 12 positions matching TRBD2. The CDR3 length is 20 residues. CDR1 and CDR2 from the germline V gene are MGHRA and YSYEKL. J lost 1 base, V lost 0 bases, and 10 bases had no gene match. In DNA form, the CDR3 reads TGCGCCAGCAGCCAAGATTCAGCTAGCGGGGGGGCCTTATCCTACAATGAGCAGTTCTTC. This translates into CASSQDSASGGALSYNEQFF.

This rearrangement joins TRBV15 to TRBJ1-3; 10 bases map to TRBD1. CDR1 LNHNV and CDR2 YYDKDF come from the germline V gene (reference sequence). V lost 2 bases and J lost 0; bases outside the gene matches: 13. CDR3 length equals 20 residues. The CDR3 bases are TGTGCCACCAGCAGATCCCCGGGACAGGGGTCCTATGGCTCTGGAAACACCATATATTTT. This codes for CATSRSPGQGSYGSGNTIYF.

The CDR3 coding sequence is TGTGCCAGCAGTCCCCTACGTTACAATGAGCAGTTCTTC. Its protein product is CASSPLRYNEQFF. The chain couples TRBV12-3 or TRBV12-4 to TRBJ2-1; D is undetermined. This CDR3 contains 13 residues. The V end was cut by 5 bases, the J end by 4 bases, with 9 bases between.

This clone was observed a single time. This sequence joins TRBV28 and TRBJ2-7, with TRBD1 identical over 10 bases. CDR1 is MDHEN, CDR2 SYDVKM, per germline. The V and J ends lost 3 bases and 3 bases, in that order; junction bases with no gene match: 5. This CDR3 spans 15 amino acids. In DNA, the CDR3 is TGTGCCAGCAGTTTCGGGACAGGGGCATACTACGAGCAGTACTTC. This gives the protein CASSFGTGAYYEQYF. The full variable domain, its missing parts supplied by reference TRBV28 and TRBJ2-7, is DVKVTQSSRYLVKRTGEKVFLECVQDMDHENMFWYRQDPGLGLRLIYFSYDVKMKEKGDIPEGYSVSREKKERFSLILESASTNQTSMYLCASSFGTGAYYEQYFGPGTRLTVT.

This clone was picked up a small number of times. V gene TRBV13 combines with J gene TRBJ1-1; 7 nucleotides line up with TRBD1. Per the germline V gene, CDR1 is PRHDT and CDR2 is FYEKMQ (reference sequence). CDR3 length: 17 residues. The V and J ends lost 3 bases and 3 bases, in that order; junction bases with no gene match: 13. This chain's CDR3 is CASSFGEGAAFHTEAFF. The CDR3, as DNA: TGTGCCAGCAGCTTTGGAGAGGGGGCGGCCTTTCACACTGAAGCTTTCTTT.

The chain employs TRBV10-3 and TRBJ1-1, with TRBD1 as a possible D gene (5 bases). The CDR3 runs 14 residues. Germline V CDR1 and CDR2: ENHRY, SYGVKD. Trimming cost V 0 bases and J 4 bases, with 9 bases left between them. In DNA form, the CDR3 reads TGTGCCATCAGTGAGTCAACAGGCCGCACTGAAGCTTTCTTT. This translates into CAISESTGRTEAFF.

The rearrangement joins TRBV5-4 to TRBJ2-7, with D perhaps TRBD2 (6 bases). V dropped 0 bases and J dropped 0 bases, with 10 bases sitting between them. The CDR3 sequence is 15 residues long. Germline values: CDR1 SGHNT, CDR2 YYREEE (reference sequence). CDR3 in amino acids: CASSLGPSDSYEQYF. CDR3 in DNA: TGTGCCAGCAGCTTGGGGCCTAGCGACTCCTACGAGCAGTACTTC. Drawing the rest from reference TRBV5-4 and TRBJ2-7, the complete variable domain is ETGVTQSPTHLIKTRGQQVTLRCSSQSGHNTVSWYQQALGQGPQFIFQYYREEENGRGNFPPRFSGLQFPNYSSELNVNALELDDSALYLCASSLGPSDSYEQYFGPGTRLTVT.

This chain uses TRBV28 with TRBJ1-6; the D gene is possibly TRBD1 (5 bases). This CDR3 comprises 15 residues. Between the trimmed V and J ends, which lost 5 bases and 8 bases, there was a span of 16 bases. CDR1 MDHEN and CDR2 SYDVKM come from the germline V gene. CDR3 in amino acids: CASSLTPGMDSPLHF. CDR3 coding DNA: TGTGCCAGCAGTCTGACTCCAGGGATGGATTCACCCCTCCACTTT. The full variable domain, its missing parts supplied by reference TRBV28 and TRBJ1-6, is DVKVTQSSRYLVKRTGEKVFLECVQDMDHENMFWYRQDPGLGLRLIYFSYDVKMKEKGDIPEGYSVSREKKERFSLILESASTNQTSMYLCASSLTPGMDSPLHFGNGTRLTVT.

CDR3 in amino acids: CAWSELVAHEQYF. CDR3 nucleotides: TGTGCCTGGAGTGAGTTGGTGGCTCACGAGCAGTACTTC. The rearrangement uses TRBV30 and TRBJ2-7; D gene unclear. V dropped 1 base and J dropped 5 bases, with 12 bases sitting between them. Germline-derived CDR1 and CDR2 are GTSNPN and SVGIG (reference sequence). The CDR3 length is 13 residues.

CDR3 region: CASSFQGGKEQYF. The CDR3 bases are TGTGCCAGCAGCTTTCAAGGGGGAAAGGAGCAGTACTTC. The chain employs TRBV7-9 and TRBJ2-7; tentatively, D is TRBD1 (6 bases). This CDR3 spans 13 amino acids. Trimming cost V 3 bases and J 7 bases, with 13 bases left between them. CDR1 is SEHNR and CDR2 is FQNEAQ in the germline V gene (reference sequence).

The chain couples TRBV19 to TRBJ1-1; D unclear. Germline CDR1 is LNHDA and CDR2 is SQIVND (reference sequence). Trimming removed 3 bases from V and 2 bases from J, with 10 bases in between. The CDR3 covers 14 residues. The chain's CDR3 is CASSIRELNTEAFF. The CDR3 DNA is TGTGCCAGTAGTATTCGGGAGTTAAACACTGAAGCTTTCTTT. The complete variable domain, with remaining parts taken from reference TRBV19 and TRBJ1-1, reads DGGITQSPKYLFRKEGQNVTLSCEQNLNHDAMYWYRQDPGQGLRLIYYSQIVNDFQKGDIAEGYSVSREKKESFPLTVTSAQKNPTAFYLCASSIRELNTEAFFGQGTRLTVV.

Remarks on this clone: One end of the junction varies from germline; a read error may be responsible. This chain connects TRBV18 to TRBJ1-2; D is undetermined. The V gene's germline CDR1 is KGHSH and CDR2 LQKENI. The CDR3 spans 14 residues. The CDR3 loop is CASSPKSVEYGYTF. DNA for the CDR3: TGTGCCAGCTCACCAAAATCGGTAGAGTATGGTTACACCTTC.

The CDR3 DNA sequence: TGTGCCAGCAGCTTAGATCCAGGGGCGTTCGAGACCCAGTACTTC. Its protein product is CASSLDPGAFETQYF. The chain links TRBV11-2 to TRBJ2-5; a possible D gene is TRBD1 (6 bases). Trimming removed 0 bases at V and 5 bases at J, with 13 bases between. Per the germline V gene, CDR1 is SGHAT and CDR2 is FQNNGV. The CDR3 totals 15 residues.

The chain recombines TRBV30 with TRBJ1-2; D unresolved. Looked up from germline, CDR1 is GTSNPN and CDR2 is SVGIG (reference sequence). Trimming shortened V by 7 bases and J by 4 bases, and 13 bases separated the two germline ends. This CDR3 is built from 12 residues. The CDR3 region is CALPGIGYGYTF. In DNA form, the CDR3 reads TGTGCCTTGCCGGGTATCGGCTATGGCTACACCTTC.